This T cell receptor beta chain was observed in a study of vaccination effects on CD4 cells after COVID-19. Findings and limits, study-wide: Healthy vaccinees' vaccine-induced clones included only 1 of 255 that recognized common cold coronaviruses. Clones arising from infection and from vaccination showed marked clonal contraction late after vaccination.

The ViraFEST assay expanded antigen-specific CD4+ T cells with viral peptide pools before sequencing. At the end of 9 to 11 days of culture, CD4+ T cells were isolated. Participants each got two BNT162b2 or mRNA-1273 vaccine doses. Half-medium exchanges with IL-2 medium took place on days 3 and 7. As to this clone: Antigen: not known.

The CDR3 runs 13 residues. CDR1 and CDR2 (germline): WSHSY, SAAADI. The V end was cut by 6 bases, the J end by 6 bases, with 12 bases between. Measured with immunoSEQ multiplex PCR; TCRdb has only the in-frame clones, and not every one. Of some 23,000 clones listed, roughly three quarters were seen once; the top ten hold almost 8.5%. This receptor was identified in a human donor who received a COVID-19 vaccine. V and J are TRBV10-2 and TRBJ1-5, with a weak D call TRBD1 (5 bases). Sequencing was performed on CD4+ T cells from PBMCs cultured with SARS-CoV-2 spike peptides, taken after COVID-19 vaccination. DNA for the CDR3: TGCGCCAGCAGGGGGGGGACGGCTCAGCCCCAGCATTTT. It translates to CASRGGTAQPQHF.